This T cell receptor (beta chain) was obtained from a study of lymphopenia after photon versus proton radiotherapy. Study-level findings and limits: After lymphocyte nadir, photon-treated repertoires showed oligoclonal expansion, especially CD8+ Temra. Only patients who died were analyzed for survival; proton advantage is unproven. Proton therapy kept repertoires fairly stable, unlike photons, which gained effector/memory cells. Larger post-nadir TCR diversity loss correlated inversely with survival in deceased patients.

The data were produced by immunoSEQ multiplex PCR, yet TCRdb's version contains in-frame clones alone and is incomplete. The sample holds about 30,000 clones; approximately 93% are singletons and the top ten take approximately 0.72%. With 6 bases removed from V and 1 base from J, the gap between germline ends came to 10 bases. The CDR3 sequence is 14 residues long. The germline gives CDR1 SNHLY, CDR2 FYNNEI. Points on this clone: Its cognate antigen is unknown.

Sequencing was performed on peripheral blood, taken from a patient treated with photon-based radiotherapy. The chain combines TRBV2 with TRBJ1-3; a possible D gene is TRBD1 (5 bases). The receptor's source is a woman between 45 and 65 years old with cholangiocarcinoma. CDR3 nucleotides: TGTGCCAGCAGGCCAGGGTATTCTGGAAACACCATATATTTT. Translation gives CASRPGYSGNTIYF. Drawing the rest from reference TRBV2 and TRBJ1-3, the complete variable domain is EPEVTQTPSHQVTQMGQEVILRCVPISNHLYFYWYRQILGQKVEFLVSFYNNEISEKSEIFDDQFSVERPDGSNFTLKIRSTKLEDSAMYFCASRPGYSGNTIYFGEGSWLTVV.